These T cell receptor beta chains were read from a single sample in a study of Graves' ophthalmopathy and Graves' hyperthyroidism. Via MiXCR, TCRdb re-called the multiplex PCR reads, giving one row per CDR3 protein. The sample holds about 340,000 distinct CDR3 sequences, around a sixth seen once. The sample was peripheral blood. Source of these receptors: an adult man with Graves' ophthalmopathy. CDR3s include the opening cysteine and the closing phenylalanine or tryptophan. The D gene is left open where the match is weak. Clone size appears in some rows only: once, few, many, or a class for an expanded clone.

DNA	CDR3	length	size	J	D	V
TGTGCCAGCAGTAAGACAGGCATTGGGAACTATGGCTACACCTTC	CASSKTGIGNYGYTF	15	many	TRBJ1-2	.	TRBV6-1
TGTGCCAGCAGGGGGAGGACAGGGAGTGGCTACACCTTC	CASRGRTGSGYTF	13	few	TRBJ1-2	TRBD1	TRBV6-1
TGTGCCAGCTCACCACAGGGAATTGAGGACGAGCAGTACTTC	CASSPQGIEDEQYF	14	few	TRBJ2-7	.	TRBV18
TGTGCCTGGTCCCCGACCAGGGGGGGTGAAGCTTTCTTT	CAWSPTRGGEAFF	13	many	TRBJ1-1	TRBD1	TRBV30
TGTGCCACCAGTGGCGGACTAGCGGGACCAGATACGCAGTATTTT	CATSGGLAGPDTQYF	15	many	TRBJ2-3	TRBD2	TRBV24-1
TGTGCCAGCGGAAAGAGGGAAGAGCGTGTTGGGGCCAACGTCCTGACTTTC	CASGKREERVGANVLTF	17	.	TRBJ2-6	.	TRBV6-2/TRBV6-3
TGTGCCAGCAGCGTTGACACCGTCTATGGCTACACCTTC	CASSVDTVYGYTF	13	many	TRBJ1-2	.	TRBV11-2
TGCGCCAGCAGCTCCGAACCGGGACAGGGTCCGACGGAGCAGTACTTC	CASSSEPGQGPTEQYF	16	many	TRBJ2-7	TRBD1	TRBV5-1
TGTGCCAGCAGCTATACAGGCCGGGGGCTCGAGCAGTACTTC	CASSYTGRGLEQYF	14	many	TRBJ2-7	.	TRBV7-2
TGTGCCAGCAGCGGACCGGATAGCAATCAGCCCCAGCATTTT	CASSGPDSNQPQHF	14	many	TRBJ1-5	.	TRBV6-1
TGTGCCAGCAGTGAGACTATTCTCCAAGAGACCCAGTACTTC	CASSETILQETQYF	14	many	TRBJ2-5	.	TRBV2
TGTGCCAGCAGGAAACAGGGCTTGCCCGGGGAGCTGTTTTTT	CASRKQGLPGELFF	14	many	TRBJ2-2	.	TRBV6-1
TGCAGTGCTAGGTGGGACTACGAGCAGTACTTC	CSARWDYEQYF	11	many	TRBJ2-7	.	TRBV20-1
TGTGCCAGCAGTGAATACGGCAGGGCGAACACCATATATTTT	CASSEYGRANTIYF	14	many	TRBJ1-3	.	TRBV25-1
TGTGCCAGCAGTTACTCGACAGTCGGGGACAGGGGGACTCAACACTATGGCTACACCTTC	CASSYSTVGDRGTQHYGYTF	20	many	TRBJ1-2	TRBD1	TRBV6-2/TRBV6-3
TGCAGTGCTCCGGACAGCTCTGGGGCCAACGTCCTGACTTTC	CSAPDSSGANVLTF	14	many	TRBJ2-6	.	TRBV20-1
TGTGCCTGGAGTTCTGTCCTAGGGAGTGGCTACACCTTC	CAWSSVLGSGYTF	13	many	TRBJ1-2	.	TRBV30
TGTGCCAGCAGGACGGCCCCGAACACTGAAGCTTTCTTT	CASRTAPNTEAFF	13	many	TRBJ1-1	.	TRBV6-5
TGTGCCACCAGCGGACCCGGACGGGGGGCCTACGAGCAGTACTTC	CATSGPGRGAYEQYF	15	.	TRBJ2-7	TRBD2	TRBV15
TGTGCCAGCAGCCAAGCTTCGACAGGGCGGAACACTGAAGCTTTCTTT	CASSQASTGRNTEAFF	16	many	TRBJ1-1	TRBD1	TRBV3-1